The present entry profiles one T cell receptor (beta chain) with its context. Only a few counts were recorded for this clone. No cognate antigen has been identified for it. Base qualities are not recorded, but no much larger clone differs from it by a single base. Library preparation used the immunoSEQ multiplex PCR assay. For the multiplex PCR, a mixture combining 60 forward primers for TCR Vbeta segments and 13 reverse primers for TCR Jbeta segments was used. The CDR3 region of rearranged TCR beta genes was amplified from genomic DNA with a multiplex PCR assay. The Illumina HiSeq System was used to sequence the amplified TCR beta libraries as 87-base-pair reads. In the source study's methods: Across the roughly 670 repertoires, a later analysis counted tens of millions of unique TCR beta chains, 9.5 million to 13 million of which were shared by at least two donors. To remove PCR and sequencing errors, raw reads were error-corrected and collapsed into unique sequences using a nearest-neighbor algorithm that merged closely related sequences. To assign V, D and J gene segments, CDR3 sequences were aligned to IMGT reference sequences. For a sequence to be retained, a match of at least six nucleotides to both a V gene segment and a J gene segment was required. A rearrangement counted as productive if the CDR3 had no stop codons and remained in frame with V and J, and every other rearrangement counted as non-productive. CDR3 was defined according to IMGT convention as the region running from the second conserved V-encoded cysteine to the conserved J-encoded phenylalanine. In an earlier analysis of more than 550 of the donors, sequences lacking an unambiguous match to a single V gene segment were excluded. In an earlier analysis of a few hundred of the donors, a V segment was called functional when productive rearrangements were above 56.7%, and segregating when the standard deviation between donors exceeded 5%. To diagnose cytomegalovirus status from the catalog of TCR beta chain sequences, a statistical classification framework was built. A later analysis assigned V and J genes by comparing TCR nucleotide sequences with IMGT/GENE-DB human TR gene sequences. In a later analysis, CDR3 sequences and most-parsimonious VDJ recombination scenarios were assigned using the TCRdist pipeline. In a later analysis, each TCR beta chain was defined by its CDR3 amino acid sequence together with its V-gene family, and reads without a unique V-gene family were excluded. In a later analysis, some 600 highly shared, low-generation-probability nucleotide sequences were removed to address suspected cross-contamination and a sequencing artifact. In a later analysis, a clonal expansion index was calculated for each public chain from normalized within-repertoire ranks of inferred template counts. In a later analysis, generation probabilities were computed with a VDJ recombination model fitted to out-of-frame rearrangements, and the resulting probabilities were checked against IGoR. A later analysis scored TCR-TCR, TCR-HLA and TCR-CMV co-occurrence with hypergeometric tests, applying a repertoire-size bias correction to TCR pairs. To estimate false discovery rates, a later analysis permuted the HLA or CMV assignments 20 times. In a later analysis, co-occurring TCRs were grouped using DBSCAN, and TCRdist sequence similarity was added for clustering within HLA-allele-positive subsets. Repertoires with fewer than 30,000 or more than 120,000 public chains, plus five repertoires with anomalous nucleotide sharing, were excluded from co-occurrence clustering. TCRdb retrieved this table from immuneACCESS and kept in-frame rearrangements only. Not all clones are present; in checked studies, unresolved V genes account for under half, and no reason is known for the remainder. D and trimming come from the DNA, and the V and J calls and clone size come from that table. The sample profile shows fewer than 70,000 clones; approximately 70% of them were found once. The leading ten clones occupy around 13% of the sample.

The junction shows trimming of 8 bases on V and 7 bases on J, and the gene matches do not reach 2 bases of it. The CDR3 runs 13 residues from the cysteine to the phenylalanine. Solely the CDR3 DNA is kept, with 39 bases framed from the first base. CDR1 ENHRY and CDR2 SYGVKD were looked up in the germline V gene. The cohort consisted of 650 to 850 healthy bone marrow donors. Cohort members were all nominally healthy when sampled, although unrecorded immune exposures were likely present. The donor was CMV seropositive and belonged to the group of around 300 seropositive cohort members. Every donor gave a peripheral blood sample, and the peripheral blood mononuclear cells from that sample were used for TCR beta sequencing. The Qiagen DNeasy Blood Extraction Kit was used to extract genomic DNA from the blood cell samples. The sample originates from a study of cytomegalovirus exposure and HLA in healthy donors (dated by TCRdb to 2015 to 2018). The study in broad terms: According to an earlier analysis of several hundred of the donors, 200 million or so T cells yielded roughly 100 million unique TCR beta sequences and about 300 Gb of sequence data. A later analysis re-examined previously published TCR beta repertoires from around 670 donors and added high-resolution HLA genotyping to investigate patterns of TCR occurrence. The later analysis used no new phenotypic data to find candidate immune exposures, relying instead on TCR beta sequences and their occurrence across donors. Roughly 300 gigabases of sequencing data and 80 million or so unique TCR sequences were included in an early release covering over 600 HLA-typed donors. A later genetic analysis took genome-wide SNP genotypes for about 55% of the roughly 670 donors and used that subset as a discovery cohort. HLA typing covered class I and class II loci at four-digit resolution. High-throughput TCR immunosequencing, statistical association of individual TCRs with disease status, and machine learning were combined to predict cytomegalovirus infection status. To decide whether each TCR beta V gene segment behaved as functional or pseudogenic, an earlier analysis of some 540 of the donors relied on high-throughput TCR beta sequencing. The study profiled the T cell repertoires of around 700 subjects by immunosequencing and related them to cytomegalovirus serostatus. A few DR-DQ haplotypes were treated as single units for association and clustering because of strong linkage in the cohort. Donor age, sex, ethnicity and CMV serostatus were compiled alongside the repertoire data. Besides the first cohort of around 670 subjects, a separate validation cohort made up of 95 to 150 different subjects was used. Among the approximately 400 genotyped donors, approximately 82% belonged to the genetic ancestry cluster associated with self-reported Caucasian donors. Across 398 genotyped donors of the cohort, an average of approximately 240,000 unique TCR beta nucleotide sequences per donor were sequenced, and 15% to 20% of those sequences were non-productive. The study was designed to test whether signatures of past pathogen exposure could be identified by cataloging public T cell receptors. Every discovery cohort repertoire had been produced on one sequencing platform. The number of donors typed differed by locus, with roughly 620-640 for A, B, C, DRB1 and DQB1, 522 for DQA1, under 610 for DPA1, and approximately 470 for DPB1. Results and caveats for the whole study, not just this receptor: In vitro tests confirmed that three of the cytomegalovirus-associated TCR beta chains recognize cytomegalovirus antigens. An earlier analysis of around 600 of the donors showed that most TCR beta V segments appeared in productive rearrangements either about 87% or about 30% of the time, which broadly matched IMGT annotations. The presence/absence analyses assumed that sequencing depth was roughly uniform across donors, and that assumption may not be true. Correlated functional status among segregating V segments might reflect linkage disequilibrium, but an unknown experimental factor could not be ruled out. A later analysis found that TCR association rates varied across HLA loci, with DRB1 alleles showing the most associated TCRs and HLA-C alleles the fewest. V-gene and J-gene trimming of TCR beta chains was associated with a missense DCLRE1C variant in a later genetic analysis, and the association was replicated in an independent cohort. CMV serostatus was the only immune exposure information available for the cohort. Only TCR beta chains were sequenced in this cohort, and the absence of alpha or paired-chain data limited detectable features. Most CMV-associated TCR beta chains appeared to be HLA-restricted in a later analysis, and the HLA associations seemed to be driven largely by CMV exposure. In the study, some 160 TCR beta chains were listed as associated with cytomegalovirus. A further reported finding was that TCR beta sequences accurately predicted the HLA-A and HLA-B alleles for most subjects in the first cohort. In a later analysis, several top co-occurrence clusters were reported to appear linked to parvovirus B19, influenza, CMV and Epstein-Barr virus. Most TCR sequences were seen in very few donors, while some public TCRs were found in many individuals. In a later analysis, HLA-associated TCR beta chains showed more clonal expansion and lower generation probabilities than non-associated chains that were equally common. It was suggested by the authors that the approach could potentially be generalized to other disease states and immunological phenotypes. A cluster of highly shared sequence variants was judged likely to be a technical artifact of the sequencing pipeline. Because some donors lacked HLA typing at each locus, the association tests relied only on the typed subset. Because counts were too low, about 18 rarely observed V segments, including chromosome 9 orphons, were excluded from the earlier analysis of 587 of the donors. Because the 87-base-pair reads could not distinguish some IMGT-functional V segments, including TRBV6-2 and TRBV6-3, those segments were excluded. When HLA alleles, especially DR and DQ, strongly co-occurred, attributing TCR associations to individual alleles was difficult. In a later genetic analysis, fewer N-insertions in productive TCRs were reported among donors in an Asian-associated ancestry cluster than the roughly 700-donor mean. In both the original and validation cohorts, the classifier was reported to diagnose cytomegalovirus status with high specificity and sensitivity. At a false discovery rate of 0.05, a later analysis linked 16,000 or so TCR beta sequences to specific HLA alleles.

The rearrangement joined TRBV10-3 to TRBJ2-7; TRBD2 lines up with 16 middle nucleotides. The TCR sequence derives from a male donor in good health and CMV-seropositive. The sequencing input was PBMCs. Here is the DNA: TGTGCCATCGGGACTAGCGGGAGGGGTGAGCAGTACTTC. Protein translation: CAIGTSGRGEQYF.